The sequence of this T cell receptor (beta chain) was determined in a study of blood T cell repertoires in COVID-19. At the level of the study: Sites in the United States, Italy and Spain provided acute and convalescent COVID-19 samples.

The CDR3 consists of 13 residues. Trimming took 6 bases from V and 2 from J, leaving 10 bases between them. CDR1 is KGHSH, CDR2 LQKENI, per germline. Original processing methods: Reference gene primer amplification yielded estimated nucleated cell counts. Libraries were prepared by immunoSEQ multiplex PCR; TCRdb keeps only in-frame clonotypes and omits some of them. From that table come the V and J calls and clone size; the DNA was used to work out D and trimming. Of some 400,000 clones listed, approximately 89% are singletons. The receptor was derived from a woman in her thirties or forties who had been exposed to COVID-19. Sequencing was performed on PBMCs or T cells enriched from blood (not recorded which). This chain connects TRBV18 to TRBJ1-2; D may be TRBD1 (6 bases). The CDR3 here is CASSRTENYGYTF. DNA of the CDR3: TGTGCCAGCTCGAGGACAGAGAACTATGGCTACACCTTC.